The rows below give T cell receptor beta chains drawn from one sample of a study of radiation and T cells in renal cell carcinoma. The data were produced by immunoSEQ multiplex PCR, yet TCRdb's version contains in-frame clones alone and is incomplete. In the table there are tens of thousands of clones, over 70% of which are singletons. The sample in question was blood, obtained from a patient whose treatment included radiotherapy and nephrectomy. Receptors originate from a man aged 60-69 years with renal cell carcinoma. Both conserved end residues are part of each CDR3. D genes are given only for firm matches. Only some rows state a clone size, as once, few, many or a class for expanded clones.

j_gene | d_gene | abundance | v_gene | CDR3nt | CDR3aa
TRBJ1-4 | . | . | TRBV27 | TGTGCCAGCAGTCCAGGTTGGGGGGTGGGAGAAAAACTGTTTTTT | CASSPGWGVGEKLFF
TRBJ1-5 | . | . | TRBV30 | TGTGCCTGGAGTGCACCGTTTGCCCCCATAAGCAATCAGCCCCAGCATTTT | CAWSAPFAPISNQPQHF
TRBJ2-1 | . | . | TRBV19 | TGTGCCAGTAAGGCTAGCGACATGGGATCCTACAATGAGCAGTTCTTC | CASKASDMGSYNEQFF
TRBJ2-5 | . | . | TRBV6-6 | TGTGCCAGCAGTTACTCTTCCCTTAACCAAGAGACCCAGTACTTC | CASSYSSLNQETQYF
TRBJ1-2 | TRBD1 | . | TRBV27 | TGTGCCAGCATGGGACAGGGGGCGCTTGGCTACACCTTC | CASMGQGALGYTF
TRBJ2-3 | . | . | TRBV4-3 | TGCGCCAGCAGCCAAGAATTCTCGTCAGATACGCAGTATTTT | CASSQEFSSDTQYF
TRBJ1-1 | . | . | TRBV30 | TGTGCCTGGAGGAGGGCGGGGCCCGAAGCTTTCTTT | CAWRRAGPEAFF
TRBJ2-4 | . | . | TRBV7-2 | TGTGCCAGCAGCTTAGTGGGGCCCGGGAGCAAAATAGCCAAAAACATTCAGTACTTC | CASSLVGPGSKIAKNIQYF
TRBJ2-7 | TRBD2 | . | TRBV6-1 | TGTGCCAGCACCACGACTAGCGGGTCGGCGTACGAGCAGTACTTC | CASTTTSGSAYEQYF
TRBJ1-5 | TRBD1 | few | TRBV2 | TGTGCCAGCACCCCAGGACAGGGTAGCGTCCAGCCCCAGCATTTT | CASTPGQGSVQPQHF
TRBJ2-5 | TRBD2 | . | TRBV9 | TGTGCCAGCAGCGTGTGGGGGAGCGGGGCAGGAGAGACCCAGTACTTC | CASSVWGSGAGETQYF
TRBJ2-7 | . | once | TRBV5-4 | TGTGCCAGCAGCTCCGGACTCCTGCCCTACGAGCAGTACTTC | CASSSGLLPYEQYF
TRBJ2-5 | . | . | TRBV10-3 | TGTGCCATCAGCCCTGTGGGCAGGTCCTCTCAAGAGACCCAGTACTTC | CAISPVGRSSQETQYF
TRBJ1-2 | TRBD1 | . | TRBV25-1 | TGTGCCAGCAGTGAAATCCGGCAGGGGGCCGGCCCTCTCCCTGGCTACACCTTC | CASSEIRQGAGPLPGYTF
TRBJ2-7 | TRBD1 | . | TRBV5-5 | TGTGCCAGCAGCTTTACGGGACAGGGACTACGTGAGCAGTACTTC | CASSFTGQGLREQYF
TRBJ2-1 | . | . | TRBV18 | TGTGCCAGCCGGAGGGCCTACAATGAGCAGTTCTTC | CASRRAYNEQFF
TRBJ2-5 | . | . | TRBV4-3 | TGCGCCAGCAGCCAAGGATCTAACCCGCCCAGGGCCCAGTACTTC | CASSQGSNPPRAQYF
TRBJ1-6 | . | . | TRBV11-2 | TGTGCCAGCAGCTTACAGGGTCAGAATTCACCCCTCCACTTT | CASSLQGQNSPLHF
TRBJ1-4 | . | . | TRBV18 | TGTGCCAGCTCACCCCTCGGGACGGGCAATGAAAAACTGTTTTTT | CASSPLGTGNEKLFF
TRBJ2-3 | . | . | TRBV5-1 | TGCGCCAGCGGAGCAGGACTAGGGGGAGATACGCAGTATTTT | CASGAGLGGDTQYF
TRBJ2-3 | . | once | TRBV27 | TGTGCCAGCAGACCCGAGTATTATAGCACAGATACGCAGTATTTT | CASRPEYYSTDTQYF
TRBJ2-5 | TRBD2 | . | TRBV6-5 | TGTGCCAGCAGCCCCGGACTAGCGGGCGAGGAGACCCAGTACTTC | CASSPGLAGEETQYF
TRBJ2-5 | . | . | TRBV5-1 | TGCGCCAGCAGCTTGAGTAGGGGTCAAGAGACCCAGTACTTC | CASSLSRGQETQYF
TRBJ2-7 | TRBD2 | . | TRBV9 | TGTGCCAGCAGCCCCAGCGGGAGTAAGGCCTACGAGCAGTACTTC | CASSPSGSKAYEQYF
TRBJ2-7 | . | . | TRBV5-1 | TGCGCCAGCAGCACCGACGGCCTTCCCTACGAGCAGTACTTC | CASSTDGLPYEQYF